This TCR beta chain comes out of a study of Ad26.COV2.S vaccination and SARS-CoV-2 variants. Looking at the study overall: Doses of Ad26.COV2.S were injected into muscle once or twice, 56 days apart. Whole-study findings and limits: Placebo and vaccine recipients had non-spike TCR breadth that was similar. Ad26.COV2.S recipients had broader spike-specific TCRs (P = 0.0014).

V lost 0 bases to trimming and J lost 4 bases; unmatched junction nucleotides: 2. The CDR3 is made up of 15 amino acids. CDR1 SGHRS and CDR2 YFSETQ come from the germline V gene. Worth noting for this clone: No antigen is known for it.

Repertoires were generated with immunoSEQ multiplex PCR, while TCRdb's copy carries only in-frame clones and drops some. The sample consists of about 350,000 clones, roughly 90% of them appearing once. The treatment was: roughly 20 received Ad26.COV2.S at low or high dose, single or two shots; about 5 received placebo; per-sample allocation not given. After the first vaccine or placebo injection, samples were drawn on day 63. The individual, an adult aged 18-55 years, was a donor in Boston. The origin of this receptor is a person aged 18-60 years who received the Ad26.COV2.S COVID-19 vaccine or a placebo. Material: peripheral blood, obtained in a trial of Ad26.COV2.S vaccine versus placebo. V gene TRBV5-1 combines with J gene TRBJ2-2, with TRBD2 matching 8 bases. The chain's CDR3 is CASSLERGPTGELFF. In nucleotides, the CDR3 is TGCGCCAGCAGCTTGGAGCGGGGGCCCACCGGGGAGCTGTTTTTT.